This T cell receptor beta chain is from a study of OX40 agonist ivuxolimab in advanced cancers. The CDR3 runs to 14 residues. Germline V gene data show CDR1 as KGHSH and CDR2 as LQKENI. The V gene lost 4 bases and the J gene lost 3 bases, with 12 bases spanning the gap. Using immunoSEQ multiplex PCR, the repertoire was profiled, and TCRdb retains in-frame clones only, with some absent. This sample has 75,000 to 90,000 clones, with roughly nine tenths found just once. The specimen was CD4+ or CD8+ T cells sorted from blood, collected in a trial of the OX40 agonist ivuxolimab. The V gene is TRBV18, the J gene TRBJ1-1, with D possibly matching TRBD1 (5 bases). This sequence was found in an adult with an advanced solid tumor such as melanoma, head and neck, liver or kidney cancer. The CDR3 coding sequence is TGTGCCAGCTCACAGGCAGGGAAAGACACTGAAGCTTTCTTT. Translated, it gives CASSQAGKDTEAFF.